Below are 27 T cell receptor beta chains sequenced from a single sample in a study of blood T cells in healthy people across ages. Alongside a J-beta primer mix, a sample-barcoded 5' primer served in a second PCR lasting 7 to 11 cycles. TCRdb reprocessed the 5' RACE reads via MiXCR and lists one record per CDR3 protein. The sample contains about 800,000 distinct CDR3 sequences, 20% to 25% of which appear only once. A further study also used this sample, focusing on T cells of mothers and their children.

The sequencing sample was made of blood. The receptors were gathered from a boy aged 5-17 years in good health.

This chain links TRBV12-3 or TRBV12-4 with TRBJ2-1, with D perhaps matching TRBD2 (5 bases). This CDR3 has 16 residues. Trimming took 5 bases from V and 6 from J, leaving 20 bases between them. CDR3 protein: CASSAPLGVAVNEQFF. CDR3 coding DNA: TGTGCCAGCAGTGCCCCGCTGGGAGTAGCCGTCAATGAGCAGTTCTTC.

This clonotype was counted a few times. The chain uses TRBV29-1 and TRBJ2-5, with 7 bases fitting TRBD1. Germline trimming cut 7 bases from V and 2 bases from J; bases unmatched to any gene: 16. Germline V gives CDR1 SQVTM, CDR2 ANQGSEA. The CDR3 has 16 amino acids. The CDR3 loop reads CSGVLTGDPDQETQYF. Written as DNA, the CDR3 is TGCAGCGGAGTACTCACAGGGGACCCGGATCAAGAGACCCAGTACTTC.

The chain carries TRBV7-2 and TRBJ2-3; perhaps TRBD2 as D (5 bases). Per the germline V gene, CDR1 is SGHTA and CDR2 is FQGNSA. V gave up 5 bases and J gave up 2 bases, with 14 bases separating them. The CDR3 is 15 residues long. The CDR3 nucleotides read TGTGCCAGCAGCATTAGCAGCGGATACACAGATACGCAGTATTTT. It yields the protein CASSISSGYTDTQYF.

This clonotype has a handful of counts. This CDR3 is CAISESSGRNEQYF. The DNA for the CDR3 is TGTGCCATCAGTGAGAGTAGCGGGAGAAACGAGCAGTACTTC. This chain uses TRBV10-3 with TRBJ2-5; the match to TRBD2 covers 9 bases. The end of the DNA aligns better with TRBJ2-7, so the J call may be wrong. From germline, CDR1 is ENHRY and CDR2 SYGVKD. CDR3 length equals 14 residues.

This clonotype appeared a few times. The chain recombines TRBV2 with TRBJ2-5; 9 bases align to TRBD1. V lost 8 bases, J lost 3 bases, and 4 bases stayed unmatched. The CDR3 contains 13 residues. Germline loops: CDR1 SNHLY, CDR2 FYNNEI. The CDR3 loop reads CASEWDREETQYF. CDR3 bases: TGTGCCAGCGAGTGGGACAGGGAAGAGACCCAGTACTTC.

The table lists this clonotype with a few counts. The rearrangement uses TRBV27 and TRBJ2-5; no definite D call. Germline loops: CDR1 MNHEY, CDR2 SMNVEV (reference sequence). Between the trimmed V and J ends, which lost 5 bases and 2 bases, there was a span of 18 bases. This CDR3 has 16 amino acids. CDR3 sequence: CASSPPIGRKQETQYF. CDR3 DNA sequence: TGTGCCAGCAGTCCGCCGATTGGACGCAAACAAGAGACCCAGTACTTC.

A few counts support this clonotype. V and J are TRBV6-5 and TRBJ1-4; 9 nucleotides line up with TRBD1. The CDR3 has 17 residues. V lost 4 bases and J lost 8; bases outside the gene matches: 14. CDR1 is MNHEY, CDR2 SVGAGI, per germline. The CDR3 here is CASSSSLPGQGGEKLFF. The CDR3 DNA reads TGTGCCAGCAGTTCTTCCCTCCCGGGACAGGGAGGGGAAAAACTGTTTTTT.

V and J are TRBV29-1 and TRBJ2-5; the match to TRBD1 covers 7 bases. The J call may be in error: the DNA end matches TRBJ2-1 better. The V gene's germline CDR1 is SQVTM and CDR2 ANQGSEA. The CDR3 totals 15 residues. The CDR3 coding sequence is TGCAGCGTTGAAGATGTCGACAGGGTTGTGTCTGCGCAGTTCTTC. This encodes CSVEDVDRVVSAQFF.

The gene calls are TRBV4-2 and TRBJ2-6, with 7 bases fitting TRBD1. The CDR3 extends over 19 amino acids. Germline trimming cut 1 base from V and 0 bases from J; bases unmatched to any gene: 9. Germline V CDR1 and CDR2: LGHNA, YNFKEQ. CDR3 in DNA: TGTGCCAGCAGCCAAGTATCCGGACAGGTTTACTCTGGGGCCAACGTCCTGACTTTC. Translating it yields CASSQVSGQVYSGANVLTF.

Concerning this clonotype itself: A much larger clone lies a single base off, so this may be a read error. This chain connects TRBV7-9 to TRBJ1-2; 8 nucleotides line up with TRBD1. The length of the CDR3 is 13 residues. V shed 5 bases and J 4 bases; nucleotides not matched to a gene: 3. Germline lookup yields CDR1 SEHNR and CDR2 FQNEAQ (reference sequence). DNA for the CDR3: TGTGCCAGCAGCGAACAGGGGGGCTATGGCTACACCTTC. Amino acids: CASSEQGGYGYTF.

The J gene is TRBJ2-7, the V gene TRBV4-3, with TRBD1 matching over 10 bases. Trimming at V came to 4 bases and at J to 3 bases, leaving 9 bases not matched to a gene. The CDR3 has 16 amino acids. Germline V gene sequence: CDR1 LGHNA, CDR2 YSLEER. CDR3 nucleotides: TGCGCCAGCAGCCCTTCAACGACAGGGGGCTTCTACGAGCAGTACTTC. Its protein is CASSPSTTGGFYEQYF.

The chain joins TRBV27 to TRBJ1-4; 9 bases match TRBD1. This CDR3 region has 17 residues. The germline V gene has CDR1 MNHEY and CDR2 SMNVEV (reference sequence). V gave up 3 bases and J gave up 2 bases; unmatched junction bases: 7. The CDR3 is CASSFRQGGGTNEKLFF. In DNA form, the CDR3 reads TGTGCCAGCAGTTTTCGACAGGGGGGGGGTACTAATGAAAAACTGTTTTTT.

This clonotype was detected only a few times. The chain uses TRBV20-1 and TRBJ2-1; 12 bases fit TRBD1. Germline CDR1 reads DFQATT; CDR2 reads SNEGSKA (reference sequence). The CDR3 has 15 amino acids. Trimming at V came to 6 bases and at J to 7 bases, leaving 10 bases not matched to a gene. The chain's CDR3 is CSAPTWDRGLNEQFF. Written as DNA, the CDR3 is TGCAGTGCCCCCACCTGGGACAGGGGGCTTAATGAGCAGTTCTTC.

The chain has TRBV7-9 and TRBJ2-1; 9 nucleotides align to TRBD1. Trimming at V came to 4 bases and at J to 0 bases, leaving 4 bases not matched to a gene. There are 16 residues in the CDR3. The germline CDR1 and CDR2 sequences are SEHNR and FQNEAQ (reference sequence). In DNA form, the CDR3 reads TGTGCCAGCAGCTACCGGGACAGGGACTCCTACAATGAGCAGTTCTTC. Its translation: CASSYRDRDSYNEQFF.

The chain recombines TRBV28 with TRBJ1-2; 7 positions agree with TRBD1. The germline CDR1 and CDR2 sequences are MDHEN and SYDVKM. V shed 3 bases, J shed 8 bases, and the junction held 6 bases outside the gene matches. The CDR3 is made up of 13 amino acids. The CDR3 region is CASSFMRGQGYTF. CDR3 sequence (DNA): TGTGCCAGCAGTTTTATGAGGGGGCAAGGCTACACCTTC.

The chain uses TRBV20-1 and TRBJ1-1, with D unclear. Germline lookup yields CDR1 DFQATT and CDR2 SNEGSKA (reference sequence). V lost 3 bases, J lost 1 base, and 12 bases lay in between. This CDR3 contains 14 residues. CDR3 DNA: TGCAGTGCTAGTCGGTTGGCCGGGAACACTGAAGCTTTCTTT. Its protein product is CSASRLAGNTEAFF.

The V gene is TRBV30, the J gene TRBJ1-1; a possible D gene is TRBD1 (5 bases). V gave up 4 bases and J gave up 3 bases, with 18 bases separating them. The CDR3 is 15 residues long. Germline values: CDR1 GTSNPN, CDR2 SVGIG (reference sequence). The CDR3 DNA reads TGTGCCTGGAAAGACGGGGCCCGGGTGGACACTGAAGCTTTCTTT. Protein product: CAWKDGARVDTEAFF.

V usage is TRBV21-1 and J usage is TRBJ2-5; no check of the table's D call, TRBD2, against the DNA was made. With the DNA end fitting TRBJ2-1 better, the J assignment may be wrong. TRBV21-1 is shown as a pseudogene. This CDR3 comprises 16 residues. The CDR3 DNA is TGTGCCAGCAGCCACCTAGCGGGAGGAGACGGCAATGAGCAGTTCTTC. Translation: CASSHLAGGDGNEQFF.

This rearrangement joins TRBV20-1 to TRBJ2-4; the D gene is possibly TRBD2 (5 bases). Germline CDR1 reads DFQATT; CDR2 reads SNEGSKA (reference sequence). This CDR3 has 15 amino acids. The ends were cut back, 0 bases at V and 0 bases at J, with 9 bases in the middle. CDR3 DNA sequence: TGCAGTGCTAGAGATCCCCGGGAAGCCAAAAACATTCAGTACTTC. Translated: CSARDPREAKNIQYF.

This clonotype was found a few times. Mismatch with germline at one junction end may stem from a read error. The V and J genes are TRBV4-1 and TRBJ1-1; the D is unclear. CDR1 is MGHRA and CDR2 is YSYEKL in the germline V gene. The CDR3 is 15 residues long. The CDR3 DNA reads TGCGCCAGCAGCCAGGCTAGGACCTTGAACACTGAAGCCTTCTTT. Amino acid sequence: CASSQARTLNTEAFF.

The chain joins TRBV5-4 to TRBJ1-4, with 8 bases identical to TRBD1. The V gene end was trimmed by 5 bases and the J gene end by 6 bases; junction bases not matched to a gene: 3. The CDR3 length is 13 residues. Per the germline V gene, CDR1 is SGHNT and CDR2 is YYREEE (reference sequence). The CDR3 nucleotides read TGTGCCAGCAGGGGGGGACAGGATGAAAAACTGTTTTTT. It translates to CASRGGQDEKLFF.

V and J are TRBV4-2 and TRBJ1-1; D possibly corresponds to TRBD1 (5 bases). Per the germline V gene, CDR1 is LGHNA and CDR2 is YNFKEQ. V shed 0 bases and J shed 3 bases, with 11 bases lying between them. CDR3 length: 15 amino acids. CDR3 amino acids: CASSQESGVDTEAFF. In DNA form, the CDR3 reads TGTGCCAGCAGCCAAGAATCGGGGGTGGACACTGAAGCTTTCTTT.

This clonotype has only a few counts. The V and J genes are TRBV27 and TRBJ2-1, with D possibly being TRBD2 (6 bases). V gave up 5 bases and J gave up 0 bases, with 20 bases separating them. Germline loops: CDR1 MNHEY, CDR2 SMNVEV (reference sequence). The CDR3 is made up of 18 amino acids. The CDR3: CASSIIEGGDISYNEQFF. CDR3 nucleotides: TGTGCCAGCAGTATCATAGAGGGAGGCGATATCTCCTACAATGAGCAGTTCTTC.

This clonotype was picked up one time. The chain employs TRBV7-2 and TRBJ1-5; D not certain. CDR1 SGHTA and CDR2 FQGNSA come from the germline V gene. There are 14 residues in the CDR3. V was pared by 2 bases and J by 3 bases, with 8 bases between. Written as DNA, the CDR3 is TGTGCCAGCAGCTTAAGACTGACCAATCAGCCCCAGCATTTT. Its translation is CASSLRLTNQPQHF. The full variable domain, in which reference TRBV7-2 and TRBJ1-5 provide the parts outside the CDR3, is GAGVSQSPSNKVTEKGKDVELRCDPISGHTALYWYRQSLGQGLEFLIYFQGNSAPDKSGLPSDRFSAERTGGSVSTLTIQRTQQEDSAVYLCASSLRLTNQPQHFGDGTRLSIL.

This clonotype was seen a handful of times. The chain recombines TRBV20-1 with TRBJ2-5; tentative D call: TRBD2 (7 bases). TRBJ2-7 explains the end of the DNA better; the J call may be wrong. The CDR3 extends over 13 amino acids. In germline, CDR1 is DFQATT, CDR2 SNEGSKA (reference sequence). DNA of the CDR3: TGCAGTGCTAGTAACAGGGACTACCGCGAGCAGTACTTC. Translation gives CSASNRDYREQYF.

This clonotype was counted between two and nine times. The chain is built from TRBV7-9 and TRBJ2-7; a possible D gene is TRBD2 (5 bases). V gave up 5 bases and J gave up 2 bases, with 10 bases separating them. CDR1 SEHNR and CDR2 FQNEAQ come from the germline V gene (reference sequence). This CDR3 region has 13 residues. The CDR3, as DNA: TGTGCCAGCAGCGGACGGGAACCCTACGAGCAGTACTTC. Translated, it gives CASSGREPYEQYF.

The chain links TRBV28 to TRBJ1-1; unclear D gene. V shed 8 bases and J shed 0 bases, with 10 bases lying between them. Looked up from germline, CDR1 is MDHEN and CDR2 is SYDVKM. This CDR3 spans 13 amino acids. In nucleotides, the CDR3 is TGTGCCAGCGCGGGATCGGTGAACACTGAAGCTTTCTTT. Residues: CASAGSVNTEAFF.